One T cell receptor (beta chain) is described in this entry. Its matching antigen is unknown. This sample was included in a study of T cell responses to AZD1222 COVID-19 vaccine. Overall study results and limits: The donors showed a predominance of white British ancestry and of females, with possible underestimation of clonal diversity. Unmutated variant regions are reportedly targeted by nearly half of spike-specific TCRs.

TCRdb's table, derived via immunoSEQ multiplex PCR, lists solely in-frame clones and lacks some. The data show 90,000 to 120,000 clones, roughly 87% seen once. Germline V lookup: CDR1 GTSNPN, CDR2 SVGIG (reference sequence). Trimming removed 4 bases from V and 3 bases from J; junction bases left unmatched: 9. This CDR3 is built from 14 residues. This TCR was sampled from an adult in good health. The sequencing used peripheral blood, collected on day 0 of AZD1222 vaccination. The chain joins TRBV30 to TRBJ2-7; 7 bases agree with TRBD1. CDR3 sequence: CAWTPGTARYEQYF. The DNA of the CDR3 is TGTGCCTGGACCCCGGGGACAGCCCGCTACGAGCAGTACTTC.